What follows describes a single T cell receptor beta chain. Its specificity is not known. Some clones are missing from TCRdb's copy, which holds only in-frame ones; the method was immunoSEQ multiplex PCR. The table shows around 120,000 clones, with about 89% occurring only once. These data originate in a study of identifying expanded T cells in peripheral blood. Study-wide results and limits: Clone count variance between approximately two-week samples rose with total template count.

The CDR3 contains 14 residues. Trimming took off 5 bases at V and 9 bases at J, with 20 bases between the two ends. Germline V gene sequence: CDR1 SGHTA, CDR2 FQGNSA. This clonotype was sampled from a person aged 18 to 75 in good health. The V call is TRBV7-2, the J call TRBJ2-7; TRBD2 is a possible D gene (6 bases). Sample: blood. The CDR3: CASSRPEGPTRQYF. In DNA form, the CDR3 reads TGTGCCAGCAGCCGACCGGAGGGGCCCACGCGGCAGTACTTC.